The TCR beta chain described here comes from a study of Ad26.COV2.S vaccination and SARS-CoV-2 variants. Study results and caveats: Ad26.COV2.S recipients had broader spike-specific TCRs (P = 0.0014).

Clones were read by immunoSEQ multiplex PCR, and TCRdb kept only the in-frame ones, dropping some. Of approximately 350,000 clones detected, around 82% appear once; the ten largest clones hold just under 7.5%. Remarks on this clone: Its antigen is as yet unknown.

As to treatment: 15 to 20 received Ad26.COV2.S at low or high dose, single or two shots; about 5 received placebo; per-sample allocation not given. Sample collection was performed on day 63 after the first vaccine or placebo injection. The material sequenced was peripheral blood, taken in a trial of Ad26.COV2.S vaccine versus placebo. The sequence derives from a person aged 18-65 years who received the Ad26.COV2.S COVID-19 vaccine or a placebo.

The DNA for the CDR3 is TGTGCCAGCAGCCAAGATAGTAGATCCTACGAGCAGTACTTC. Its translation is CASSQDSRSYEQYF. This sequence joins TRBV4-2 and TRBJ2-7; D not certain. V dropped 0 bases and J dropped 1 base, with 7 bases sitting between them. The CDR3 extends over 14 amino acids. Per the germline V gene, CDR1 is LGHNA and CDR2 is YNFKEQ.